These 20 T cell receptor beta chains share one sample of origin, sequenced in a study of blood T cell repertoires in COVID-19. Sequenced by immunoSEQ multiplex PCR; TCRdb stores in-frame clones only, minus some. The sample has 100,000 to 150,000 clones; 65% to 90% are singletons. Material: PBMCs or T cells enriched from blood (not recorded which). These receptors were obtained from a woman in her forties or fifties who had recovered from COVID-19.

The J gene is TRBJ1-1, the V gene TRBV6-5; TRBD1 matches 7 bases. Per the germline V gene, CDR1 is MNHEY and CDR2 is SVGAGI. V gave up 6 bases and J gave up 2 bases; unmatched junction bases: 9. The length of the CDR3 is 15 residues. CDR3 sequence reads: CASSGQVGLNTEAFF. In DNA, the CDR3 is TGTGCCAGCAGCGGACAGGTGGGATTAAACACTGAAGCTTTCTTT.

This clone has only a few counts. The chain has TRBV11-2 and TRBJ2-7; 8 bases are a match to TRBD2. Germline V gene sequence: CDR1 SGHAT, CDR2 FQNNGV. The CDR3 covers 16 residues. Germline trimming cut 1 base from V and 2 bases from J; bases unmatched to any gene: 7. CDR3 in amino acids: CASSLVASGRAYEQYF. The CDR3, as DNA: TGTGCCAGCAGCTTAGTTGCTAGCGGGCGCGCCTACGAGCAGTACTTC.

This chain links TRBV3-1 (or the pseudogene TRBV3-2) with TRBJ2-7; D is unclear. CDR3 length equals 15 residues. Trimming cost V 4 bases and J 4 bases, with 17 bases left between them. CDR1 and CDR2 (germline): LGHDT, YNNKEL (reference sequence). The CDR3, as DNA: TGTGCCAGCAGCCGAGCAGGAAGTTCTTCATACGAGCAGTACTTC. Its protein product is CASSRAGSSSYEQYF.

The chain combines TRBV19 with TRBJ2-3, with TRBD2 as a possible D gene (5 bases). V lost 5 bases, J lost 1 base, and 13 bases lay in between. The CDR3 consists of 15 residues. Germline assignment: CDR1 LNHDA and CDR2 SQIVND (reference sequence). The CDR3 reads CASSPPRAGTDTQYF. The CDR3 DNA follows: TGTGCCAGTAGTCCCCCGCGGGCAGGCACAGATACGCAGTATTTT.

This clone was picked up a small number of times. This rearrangement joins TRBV18 to TRBJ1-1; 10 bases are a match to TRBD1. V lost 3 bases, J lost 4 bases, and 5 bases stayed unmatched. CDR1 and CDR2 from the germline V gene are KGHSH and LQKENI. The CDR3 is made up of 15 amino acids. The CDR3 sequence: CASSPPGTGVTEAFF. CDR3 DNA sequence: TGTGCCAGCTCACCTCCCGGGACAGGGGTCACTGAAGCTTTCTTT.

V gene TRBV6-1 combines with J gene TRBJ1-6, with a tentative D call TRBD1 (6 bases). Germline loops: CDR1 MNHNS, CDR2 SASEGT. Trimming stripped 2 bases from V and 0 bases from J, with 17 bases between. This CDR3 has 19 amino acids. The CDR3 DNA reads TGTGCCAGCAGTGAATCCGAGGGAGGGGGAAACTCCTATAATTCACCCCTCCACTTT. Protein: CASSESEGGGNSYNSPLHF.

The rearrangement joins TRBV19 to TRBJ2-7; tentative D call: TRBD2 (5 bases). Between the trimmed V and J ends, which lost 3 bases and 1 base, there was a span of 13 bases. Germline V gives CDR1 LNHDA, CDR2 SQIVND (reference sequence). The CDR3 is made up of 15 amino acids. This CDR3 is CASSIRQGGSYEQYF. The CDR3 region has the DNA TGTGCCAGTAGTATTAGGCAAGGAGGTTCCTACGAGCAGTACTTC.

The chain combines TRBV7-2 with TRBJ2-7; 8 bases are shared with TRBD1. This CDR3 region has 16 residues. V shed 5 bases and J 4 bases; nucleotides not matched to a gene: 13. Germline CDR1 is SGHTA and CDR2 is FQGNSA. In nucleotides, the CDR3 is TGTGCCAGCAGCCGTCGTGTCTCAGGGGGCATGTACGAGCAGTACTTC. Amino acids: CASSRRVSGGMYEQYF.

The V and J genes are TRBV2 and TRBJ2-1; 7 bases line up with TRBD2. Trimming cost V 5 bases and J 9 bases; bases outside gene matches: 4. The CDR3 is 12 amino acids. Germline loops: CDR1 SNHLY, CDR2 FYNNEI. The CDR3 loop reads CASSSGRGEQFF. In nucleotides, the CDR3 is TGTGCCAGCAGTTCAGGGAGGGGTGAGCAGTTCTTC.

This clone came up a few times. The genes are TRBV7-9 and TRBJ1-2; 8 bases fit TRBD1. V dropped 5 bases and J dropped 8; count of bases not matched to a gene: 13. The CDR3 is 15 amino acids. In germline, CDR1 is SEHNR, CDR2 FQNEAQ (reference sequence). The CDR3 sequence is CASSPNLRGLEGYTF. CDR3 in DNA: TGTGCCAGCAGCCCCAACCTCAGGGGGCTGGAAGGCTACACCTTC. The whole variable domain, remainder taken from reference TRBV7-9 and TRBJ1-2, is DTGVSQNPRHKITKRGQNVTFRCDPISEHNRLYWYRQTLGQGPEFLTYFQNEAQLEKSRLLSDRFSAERPKGSFSTLEIQRTEQGDSAMYLCASSPNLRGLEGYTFGSGTRLTVV.

The chain is built from TRBV7-2 and TRBJ2-7; 7 bases match TRBD1. Germline V lookup: CDR1 SGHTA, CDR2 FQGNSA. The CDR3 loop spans 15 amino acids. J gave up 2 bases and V 1 base, and 5 bases lay outside the gene matches. In DNA form, the CDR3 reads TGTGCCAGCAGCTTAGAGACAGGGCCCACCTACGAGCAGTACTTC. It encodes CASSLETGPTYEQYF.

This clone has a handful of counts. The rearrangement uses TRBV30 and TRBJ1-2; possibly TRBD1 for D (5 bases). The V and J ends lost 0 bases and 8 bases respectively, with 19 bases between them. Looked up from germline, CDR1 is GTSNPN and CDR2 is SVGIG (reference sequence). The CDR3 spans 15 residues. In DNA form, the CDR3 reads TGTGCCTGGAGTGTACAGATTGGGGGGGGATACGGCTACACCTTC. Translated, it gives CAWSVQIGGGYGYTF. Using reference TRBV30 and TRBJ1-2 for the parts outside the CDR3, the full variable domain is SQTIHQWPATLVQPVGSPLSLECTVEGTSNPNLYWYRQAAGRGLQLLFYSVGIGQISSEVPQNLSASRPQDRQFILSSKKLLLSDSGFYLCAWSVQIGGGYGYTFGSGTRLTVV.

The chain couples TRBV14 to TRBJ2-7; D possibly corresponds to TRBD1 (6 bases). Deletions cut 2 bases from V and 3 bases from J, with 20 bases between. CDR1 and CDR2 from the germline V gene are SGHDN and FVKESK. The CDR3 sequence is 17 residues long. CDR3 in amino acids: CASSQKMGPGQLYEQYF. CDR3 sequence (DNA): TGTGCCAGCAGCCAAAAAATGGGGCCGGGACAACTCTACGAGCAGTACTTC.

The J gene is TRBJ1-1, the V gene TRBV15, with 10 bases that match TRBD1. The CDR3 consists of 13 residues. Germline V gives CDR1 LNHNV, CDR2 YYDKDF (reference sequence). The junction had 3 bases not matched to a gene; V was cut back by 6 bases and J by 5 bases. The CDR3: CATRRTGGTEAFF. The CDR3 DNA reads as TGTGCCACCAGGAGGACAGGGGGTACTGAAGCTTTCTTT. The entire variable domain, with the rest obtained from reference TRBV15 and TRBJ1-1, is as follows: DAMVIQNPRYQVTQFGKPVTLSCSQTLNHNVMYWYQQKSSQAPKLLFHYYDKDFNNEADTPDNFQSRRPNTSFCFLDIRSPGLGDTAMYLCATRRTGGTEAFFGQGTRLTVV.

The chain recombines TRBV21-1 with TRBJ1-2. TRBV21-1 is marked as a pseudogene. The CDR3 is 15 residues long. CDR3 coding DNA: TGTGCCAACCTAGGCAGGGAGGGATCGAACTATGGCTACACCTTC. Its protein product is CANLGREGSNYGYTF.

The chain employs TRBV6-5 and TRBJ2-7; 7 bases fit TRBD1. Germline V gene data show CDR1 as MNHEY and CDR2 as SVGAGI. Trimming took 5 bases from V and 3 from J; bases not matched to a gene: 4. This CDR3 spans 13 amino acids. The CDR3 region has the DNA TGTGCCAGCAGTACGGGACAGAACTACGAGCAGTACTTC. Protein: CASSTGQNYEQYF.

This sequence joins TRBV27 and TRBJ1-4; D is undetermined. Germline V lookup: CDR1 MNHEY, CDR2 SMNVEV (reference sequence). With 7 bases removed from V and 5 bases from J, the gap between germline ends came to 14 bases. The CDR3 totals 14 residues. The CDR3 sequence is CASTAGYANEKLFF. The CDR3 DNA sequence: TGTGCCAGCACGGCAGGTTACGCGAATGAAAAACTGTTTTTT.

The J gene is TRBJ1-4, the V gene TRBV9; D call uncertain. In germline, CDR1 is SGDLS, CDR2 YYNGEE. V lost 2 bases to trimming and J lost 4 bases, with 12 bases between them. This CDR3 comprises 15 residues. The CDR3 DNA follows: TGTGCCAGCAGCGTTGGGCTTTCTTATAATGAAAAACTGTTTTTT. This gives the protein CASSVGLSYNEKLFF.

This clone was counted once. V is TRBV2 and J is TRBJ1-2; possible D gene TRBD1, 6 bases. CDR1 and CDR2 (germline): SNHLY, FYNNEI. This CDR3 region has 14 residues. Trimming shortened V by 7 bases and J by 1 base, and 13 bases separated the two germline ends. The CDR3 DNA follows: TGTGCCAGCACCTCGGACAGCTATAACTATGGCTACACCTTC. Its translation: CASTSDSYNYGYTF.

The rearrangement links TRBV7-2 to TRBJ1-2; 7 bases are shared with TRBD1. This CDR3 region has 15 residues. Germline V CDR1 and CDR2: SGHTA, FQGNSA. With 5 bases clipped from V and 7 bases from J, the junction kept 13 bases outside the gene matches. CDR3 nucleotides: TGTGCCAGCAGCCTCCGGGCTACAGGGGTAGGTGGCTACACCTTC. Translating gives CASSLRATGVGGYTF. Supplemented by reference TRBV7-2 and TRBJ1-2, the full variable domain reads GAGVSQSPSNKVTEKGKDVELRCDPISGHTALYWYRQSLGQGLEFLIYFQGNSAPDKSGLPSDRFSAERTGGSVSTLTIQRTQQEDSAVYLCASSLRATGVGGYTFGSGTRLTVV.